This T cell receptor (beta chain) was found in a study of shared clonotypes between healthy human individuals. Germline loops: CDR1 MRHNA, CDR2 SNTAGT. This CDR3 is built from 13 residues. Trimming left V 3 bases short and J 6 bases short, with 9 bases between. Profiling relied on immunoSEQ multiplex PCR, and the TCRdb table lists in-frame clones only, not all of them. The sample lists some 500,000 clones, around 80% occurring once. This clone was found many times. This receptor was taken from a middle-aged woman in good health. Some clones in this sample may be carry-over from other donors' samples. This chain uses TRBV6-4 with TRBJ2-1; D is possibly TRBD2 (5 bases). The sequenced material came from PBMCs. The CDR3 DNA follows: TGTGCCAGCAGTGAGGGAGAATCCAATGAGCAGTTCTTC. This sequence encodes CASSEGESNEQFF.